This TCR beta chain is from a study of blood T cell repertoires in COVID-19. Study at large: Samples taken during acute and convalescent COVID-19 were collected in the United States, Italy and Spain.

As handled by the study authors: The authors estimated nucleated cell counts from reference gene primer amplification. This table comes from immunoSEQ multiplex PCR, and its TCRdb copy is limited to in-frame clones, with some not included. V, J and clone size are those of that table, while D and trimming were read from the DNA. The sample holds 150,000 or so clones, 87% seen once. This clone was observed once. The specimen was PBMCs or T cells enriched from blood (not recorded which). This TCR derives from a woman in her forties who had been exposed to COVID-19.

CDR3 region: CASSPQDRNNYGYTF. The CDR3 DNA is TGTGCCAGCAGCCCCCAGGACAGGAATAACTATGGCTACACCTTC. This chain connects TRBV9 to TRBJ1-2; 7 positions match TRBD1. The CDR3 runs 15 residues. The junction had 7 bases not matched to a gene; V was cut back by 4 bases and J by 1 base. In germline, CDR1 is SGDLS, CDR2 YYNGEE.